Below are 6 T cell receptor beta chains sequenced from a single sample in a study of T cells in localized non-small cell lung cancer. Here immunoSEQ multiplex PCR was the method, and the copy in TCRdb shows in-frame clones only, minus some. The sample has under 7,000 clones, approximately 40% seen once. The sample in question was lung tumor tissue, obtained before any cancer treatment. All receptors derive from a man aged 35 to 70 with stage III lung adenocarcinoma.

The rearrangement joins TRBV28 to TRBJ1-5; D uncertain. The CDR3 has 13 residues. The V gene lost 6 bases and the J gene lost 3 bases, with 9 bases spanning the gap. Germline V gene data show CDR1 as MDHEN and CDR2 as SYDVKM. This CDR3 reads CASSQEINQPQHF. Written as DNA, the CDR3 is TGTGCCAGCAGCCAGGAGATCAATCAGCCCCAGCATTTT. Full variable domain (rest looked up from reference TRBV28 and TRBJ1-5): DVKVTQSSRYLVKRTGEKVFLECVQDMDHENMFWYRQDPGLGLRLIYFSYDVKMKEKGDIPEGYSVSREKKERFSLILESASTNQTSMYLCASSQEINQPQHFGDGTRLSIL.

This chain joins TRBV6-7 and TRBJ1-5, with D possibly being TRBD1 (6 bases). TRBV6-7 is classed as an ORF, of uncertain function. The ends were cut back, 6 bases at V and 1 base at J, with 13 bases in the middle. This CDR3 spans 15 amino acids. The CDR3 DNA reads TGTGCCAGCAGCAGTAGGGGGGTCAGCAATCAGCCCCAGCATTTT. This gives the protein CASSSRGVSNQPQHF.

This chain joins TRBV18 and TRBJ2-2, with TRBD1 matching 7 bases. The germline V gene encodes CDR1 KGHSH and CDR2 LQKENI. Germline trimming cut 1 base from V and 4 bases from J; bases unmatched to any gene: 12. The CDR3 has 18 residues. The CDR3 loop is CASSPQNRGQFATGELFF. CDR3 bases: TGTGCCAGCTCACCACAGAACAGGGGCCAATTTGCCACCGGGGAGCTGTTTTTT.

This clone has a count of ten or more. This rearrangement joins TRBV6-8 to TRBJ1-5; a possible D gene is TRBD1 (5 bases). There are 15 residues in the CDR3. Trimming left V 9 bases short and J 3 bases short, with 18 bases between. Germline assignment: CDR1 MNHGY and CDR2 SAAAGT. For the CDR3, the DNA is TGTGCCAGTTCCCGGGGAACAGGTTTCAATCAGCCCCAGCATTTT. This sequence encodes CASSRGTGFNQPQHF.

As DNA, the CDR3 is TGTGCCACCGGGACAGGGTCCTACGAGCAGTACTTC. This codes for CATGTGSYEQYF. V usage is TRBV6-8 and J usage is TRBJ2-7, with 9 bases lining up with TRBD1. This CDR3 contains 12 residues. The V gene's germline CDR1 is MNHGY and CDR2 SAAAGT. J was trimmed by 1 base and V by 10 bases; bases with no gene match: 2.

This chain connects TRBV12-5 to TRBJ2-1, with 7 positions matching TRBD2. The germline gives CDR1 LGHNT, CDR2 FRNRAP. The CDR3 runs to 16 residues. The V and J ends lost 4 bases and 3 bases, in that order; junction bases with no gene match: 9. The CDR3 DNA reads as TGTGCTAGTGGTTCCCCCGAGGAGCGGGACTACAATGAGCAGTTCTTC. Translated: CASGSPEERDYNEQFF.